One sample yielded the 6 T cell receptor beta chains listed below, sequenced in a study of cytomegalovirus exposure and HLA in healthy donors. It was with 60 Vbeta and 13 Jbeta primers that the PCR ran. Sequenced by immunoSEQ multiplex PCR; TCRdb stores in-frame clones only, minus some. The table shows 95,000 to 150,000 clones, with 77% occurring only once. Sequenced: PBMCs. The receptor source for this set is a man younger than 35 in good health and CMV-seropositive.

This clone was recorded once. V gene TRBV2 combines with J gene TRBJ1-1, with D tentatively TRBD1 (5 bases). The V end was cut by 5 bases, the J end by 10 bases, with 23 bases between. The CDR3 totals 15 residues. Germline V gene data show CDR1 as SNHLY and CDR2 as FYNNEI. CDR3 protein: CASSKVGVPTGRAFF. The CDR3 DNA is TGTGCCAGCAGTAAAGTAGGGGTCCCTACCGGAAGAGCTTTCTTT.

V and J are TRBV25-1 and TRBJ2-7; a possible D gene is TRBD1 (6 bases). The germline V gene encodes CDR1 MGHDK and CDR2 SYGVNS. This CDR3 contains 15 residues. The V end lost 2 bases, the J end lost 3 bases, and 14 bases lay between the germline ends. CDR3: CASSEEGEIHYEQYF. DNA of the CDR3: TGTGCCAGCAGTGAAGAGGGGGAAATACACTACGAGCAGTACTTC.

This clone has a single count. The chain is built from TRBV7-9 and TRBJ1-1; tentatively, D is TRBD1 (5 bases). Germline V gene sequence: CDR1 SEHNR, CDR2 FQNEAQ (reference sequence). Trimming left V 2 bases short and J 10 bases short, with 17 bases between. The CDR3 contains 14 residues. CDR3 nucleotide sequence: TGTGCCAGCAGCTTACCAGCGGGGGGTCTCGGAGCTTTCTTT. Protein product: CASSLPAGGLGAFF.

The chain recombines TRBV5-4 with TRBJ2-3, with D unclear. V lost 0 bases, J lost 2 bases, and 10 bases lay in between. The CDR3 is 15 amino acids. The V gene's germline CDR1 is SGHNT and CDR2 YYREEE (reference sequence). The DNA for the CDR3 is TGTGCCAGCAGCTTGGACTCGGTAGCCACAGATACGCAGTATTTT. This encodes CASSLDSVATDTQYF.

Regarding this clone: Its ends do not fully match the called genes, so a read error is possible. This chain connects TRBV27 to TRBJ2-5; D possibly corresponds to TRBD2 (5 bases). CDR3 size: 14 residues. In germline, CDR1 is MNHEY, CDR2 SMNVEV (reference sequence). As DNA, the CDR3 is TGTGCCAGCAGGCCCGGGGTGGAGCAAGCGACCCAGTACTTC. It codes for CASRPGVEQATQYF.

The chain couples TRBV5-6 to TRBJ2-5; maybe TRBD1 (5 bases). This CDR3 has 15 residues. Germline CDR1 reads SGHDT; CDR2 reads YYEEEE. V dropped 6 bases and J dropped 0 bases, with 15 bases sitting between them. The CDR3 DNA sequence: TGTGCCAGCACCCCCCGACAGATGTACCAAGAGACCCAGTACTTC. This codes for CASTPRQMYQETQYF.